This TCR beta chain came from a study of STAT5B mutations in CD4+ large granular lymphocyte leukemia. V trimming: 3 bases; J trimming: 5 bases; junction bases outside the gene matches: 7. Germline values: CDR1 SGHVS, CDR2 FQNEAQ. The CDR3 contains 14 residues. Study-wide findings and caveats: About a quarter of private leukemic clonotypes occurred rarely in other patients' non-leukemic repertoires. Patient CD4-sorted repertoires looked more clonal than healthy CD4+ repertoires, even without putative leukemic clones.

TCRdb keeps only in-frame clones here, not all; method: immunoSEQ multiplex PCR. The profile shows about 26,000 clones, around 78% of them singletons. A note on this clone: As yet, its antigen is unknown.

The material sequenced was CD4+ T cells from blood buffy coats. The clonotype comes from a human donor in good health. The chain employs TRBV7-8 and TRBJ2-7; 7 bases agree with TRBD1. The CDR3: CASSLGQSLDEQYF. The CDR3 nucleotides are TGTGCCAGCAGCTTGGGACAGTCCCTCGACGAGCAGTACTTC.